This T cell receptor beta chain is drawn from a study of shared clonotypes between healthy human individuals. Study in general: Donors, aged 18 to 49, were a couple of women and a few men.

Caucasian adults living in Nashville, Tennessee, provided all samples. Measured with immunoSEQ multiplex PCR; TCRdb has only the in-frame clones, and not every one. The data show fewer than 2.5 million clones, approximately 93% seen once. In regard to this clone: Its antigen is unknown. Other DNA sequences in the same sample also yield this CDR3.

The CDR3 totals 13 residues. The germline gives CDR1 SGHRS, CDR2 YFSETQ. V lost 3 bases, J lost 0 bases, and 5 bases lay in between. Points from the study as a whole: Shared clonotypes: approximately 5.3% naive CD4, roughly 4% naive CD8, around 2.2% memory CD4, 0.35% to 0.5% memory CD8. When compared with the clonotypes that were shared by all four sorted-subset donors, the non-shared clonotypes turned out to have lower generation probabilities.

The sample consisted of naive CD4+ T cells from PBMCs. As to subset: CD45RA+ positively selected. The chain links TRBV5-1 to TRBJ2-3; the D is unclear. The clonotype comes from a man between 18 and 29 years old in good health. Some clones in this sample may be carry-over from other donors' samples. The CDR3, as DNA: TGCGCCAGCAGCTCCTCTAGCACAGATACGCAGTATTTT. It codes for CASSSSSTDTQYF.